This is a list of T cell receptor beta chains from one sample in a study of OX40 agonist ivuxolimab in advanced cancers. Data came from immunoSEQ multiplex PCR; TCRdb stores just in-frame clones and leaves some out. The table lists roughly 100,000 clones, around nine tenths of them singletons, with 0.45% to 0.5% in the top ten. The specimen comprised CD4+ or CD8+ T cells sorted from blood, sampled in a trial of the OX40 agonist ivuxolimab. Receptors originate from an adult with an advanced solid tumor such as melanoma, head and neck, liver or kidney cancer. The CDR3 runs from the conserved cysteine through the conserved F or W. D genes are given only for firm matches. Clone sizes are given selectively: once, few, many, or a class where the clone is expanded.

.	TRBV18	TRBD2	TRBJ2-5	CASSPFSGGQQETQYF	TGTGCCAGCTCACCATTTAGCGGGGGACAACAAGAGACCCAGTACTTC
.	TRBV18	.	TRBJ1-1	CASSAGARTEAFF	TGTGCCAGCTCCGCGGGGGCTCGCACTGAAGCTTTCTTT
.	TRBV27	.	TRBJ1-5	CASSLSQYSNQPQHF	TGTGCCAGCAGTTTAAGTCAGTATAGCAATCAGCCCCAGCATTTT
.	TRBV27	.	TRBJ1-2	CASRTAGQGRGGYTF	TGTGCCAGCAGGACCGCCGGGCAGGGGCGTGGAGGCTACACCTTC
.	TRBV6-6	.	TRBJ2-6	CASSSGPGANVLTF	TGTGCCAGCAGTTCAGGGCCTGGGGCCAACGTCCTGACTTTC
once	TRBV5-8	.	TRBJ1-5	CASSSLTRTDSNQPQHF	TGTGCCAGCAGCTCGTTAACTCGGACAGATAGCAATCAGCCCCAGCATTTT
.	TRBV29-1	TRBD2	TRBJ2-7	CVCGGPPSYEQYF	TGCGTTTGCGGGGGGCCTCCCTCCTACGAGCAGTACTTC
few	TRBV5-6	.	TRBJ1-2	CASSLGVAGSKRSGYTF	TGTGCCAGCAGCCTGGGGGTAGCGGGGTCGAAACGAAGCGGCTACACCTTC
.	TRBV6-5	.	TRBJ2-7	CASSATGYYEQYF	TGTGCCAGCAGTGCTACAGGTTACTACGAGCAGTACTTC
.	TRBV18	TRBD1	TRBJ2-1	CASSPGTGGNNEQFF	TGTGCCAGCTCACCCGGGACAGGGGGCAACAATGAGCAGTTCTTC
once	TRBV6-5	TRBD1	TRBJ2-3	CASSYSRDRGGDTQYF	TGTGCCAGCAGTTACTCCCGGGACAGGGGCGGTGATACGCAGTATTTT
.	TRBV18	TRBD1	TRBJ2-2	CASSPPPGGRNTGELFF	TGTGCCAGCTCACCACCCCCAGGGGGCCGGAACACCGGGGAGCTGTTTTTT
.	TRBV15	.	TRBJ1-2	CATSLGQSLMPGYTF	TGTGCCACCAGCTTAGGACAGTCTCTTATGCCTGGCTACACCTTC
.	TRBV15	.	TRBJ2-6	CATSRDSTGANVLTF	TGTGCCACCAGCAGGGACAGCACTGGGGCCAACGTCCTGACTTTC
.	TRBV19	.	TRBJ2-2	CASTPEGGYTGELFF	TGTGCCAGTACCCCCGAGGGGGGATACACCGGGGAGCTGTTTTTT
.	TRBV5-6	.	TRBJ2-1	CASSLWISRGEQFF	TGTGCCAGCAGCTTGTGGATCTCGAGGGGTGAGCAGTTCTTC
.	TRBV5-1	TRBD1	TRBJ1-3	CASSVTGSGNTIYF	TGCGCCAGCAGCGTGACAGGGTCTGGAAACACCATATATTTT
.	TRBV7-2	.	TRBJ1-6	CASSPRFVDSPLHF	TGTGCCAGCAGCCCCCGTTTTGTCGATTCACCCCTCCACTTT
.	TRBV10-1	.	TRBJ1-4	CASSESRPLRGTPTPSNEKLFF	TGCGCCAGCAGTGAGTCGAGACCCCTACGGGGGACACCCACTCCGTCTAATGAAAAACTGTTTTTT
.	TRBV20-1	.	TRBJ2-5	CSARVWETQYF	TGCAGTGCTAGAGTTTGGGAGACCCAGTACTTC
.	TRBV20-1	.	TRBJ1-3	CSARILDTIYF	TGCAGTGCTAGGATCCTGGACACCATATATTTT
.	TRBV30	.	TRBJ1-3	CAASPHSGNTIYF	TGTGCCGCCTCCCCACACTCTGGAAACACCATATATTTT
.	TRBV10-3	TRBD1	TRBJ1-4	CAISDSGTGGEKLFF	TGTGCCATCAGTGATTCCGGGACAGGGGGTGAAAAACTGTTTTTT
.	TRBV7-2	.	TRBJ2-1	CASSLSYNEQFF	TGTGCCAGCAGCTTAAGCTACAATGAGCAGTTCTTC
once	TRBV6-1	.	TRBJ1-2	CASSMEGAYGYTF	TGTGCCAGCAGTATGGAGGGCGCCTATGGCTACACCTTC
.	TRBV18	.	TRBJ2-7	CASSPGGPEQYF	TGTGCCAGCTCACCAGGCGGGCCTGAGCAGTACTTC
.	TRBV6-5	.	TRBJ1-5	CASSLGGAYYQPQHF	TGTGCCAGCAGCTTGGGGGGTGCCTATTATCAGCCCCAGCATTTT